Sequencing of this T cell receptor (beta chain) was carried out in a study of cytomegalovirus exposure and HLA in healthy donors (TCRdb year 2017). For the study in its entirety: According to an earlier analysis of a few hundred of the donors, some 180 million T cells yielded roughly 100 million unique TCR beta sequences and 250 to 350 Gb of sequence data. To decide whether each TCR beta V gene segment behaved as functional or pseudogenic, an earlier analysis of over 500 of the donors relied on high-throughput TCR beta sequencing. High-throughput TCR immunosequencing, statistical association of individual TCRs with disease status, and machine learning were combined to predict cytomegalovirus infection status. Roughly 320 gigabases of sequencing data and tens of millions of unique TCR sequences made up an early release that covered 640 HLA-typed donors. Every repertoire in the discovery cohort had been generated on one and the same sequencing platform. HLA typing covered class I and class II loci at four-digit resolution. Of the roughly 420 genotyped donors, less than 85% were placed in the genetic ancestry cluster associated with self-reported Caucasian donors. Besides the first cohort of approximately 670 subjects, a separate validation cohort made up of 120 different subjects was used. In a later analysis, previously published TCR beta repertoires from hundreds of donors were re-analyzed and high-resolution HLA genotyping was added so that TCR occurrence patterns could be studied. The study was designed to test whether signatures of past pathogen exposure could be identified by cataloging public T cell receptors. The number of typed donors differed by locus: roughly 629-630 for A, B, C, DRB1 and DQB1; 500 to 550 for DQA1; 606 for DPA1; and around 470 for DPB1. Rather than drawing on any new phenotypic data, the later analysis identified candidate immune exposures from TCR beta sequences and the way those sequences occurred across donors. In a later genetic analysis, genome-wide SNP genotypes for about three fifths of the roughly 670 donors were used, and that subset was treated as a discovery cohort. Five DR-DQ haplotypes were handled as single units for association and clustering because linkage in the cohort was strong. Using immunosequencing, the study profiled T cell repertoires from around 670 subjects and related those repertoires to cytomegalovirus serostatus. Among some 400 genotyped donors of the cohort, an average of approximately 240,000 unique TCR beta nucleotide sequences were sequenced per donor, 15% to 20% of them non-productive. Donor age, sex, ethnicity and CMV serostatus were compiled together with the repertoire data. The paper as a whole reports these results and caveats: The authors suggested that the approach could potentially be generalized to other disease states and immunological phenotypes. Some IMGT-functional V segments, including TRBV6-2 and TRBV6-3, could not be distinguished by the 87-base-pair reads and were therefore excluded. Sequencing depth was assumed to be roughly uniform across donors in the presence/absence analyses, though that assumption may not hold. Assigning TCR associations to individual alleles was difficult when HLA alleles, especially DR and DQ, strongly co-occurred. Most TCR sequences were observed very rarely across donors, whereas some public TCRs were present in many individuals. In a later analysis, most CMV-associated TCR beta chains were found to appear HLA-restricted, with HLA associations seemingly driven largely by CMV exposure. Specific HLA alleles were associated with more than 15,000 TCR beta sequences at a false discovery rate of 0.05 in a later analysis. The study listed 150 to 200 TCR beta chains as associated with cytomegalovirus. The sequencing pipeline was judged likely to have produced a cluster of highly shared sequence variants as a technical artifact. In a later analysis, HLA-associated TCR beta chains were found to be more clonally expanded and to have lower generation probabilities than equally common non-associated chains. Correlated functional status among segregating V segments might reflect linkage disequilibrium, but an unknown experimental factor could not be ruled out. In an earlier analysis of around 600 of the donors, most TCR beta V segments were observed in productive rearrangements about 87% or about 30% of the time, broadly matching IMGT annotations. Compared with the roughly 700-donor mean, donors in an Asian-associated ancestry cluster had fewer N-insertions in productive TCRs, according to a later genetic analysis. A later analysis reported that several top co-occurrence clusters appeared linked to parvovirus B19, influenza, CMV and Epstein-Barr virus. Because some donors lacked HLA typing at each locus, the association tests relied only on the typed subset. Because counts were too low, more than 15 rarely observed V segments, including chromosome 9 orphons, were left out of the earlier analysis of 587 of the donors. In vitro tests confirmed that a few of the cytomegalovirus-associated TCR beta chains recognize cytomegalovirus antigens. For the cohort, immune exposure information was limited to CMV serostatus. In a later analysis, the rate of TCR association differed among HLA loci, with DRB1 alleles having the most associated TCRs and HLA-C alleles having the fewest. Only TCR beta chains were sequenced in this cohort, and the absence of alpha or paired-chain data limited detectable features. The classifier was reported to diagnose cytomegalovirus status with high specificity and sensitivity in both the original and validation cohorts. V-gene and J-gene trimming of TCR beta chains was associated with a missense DCLRE1C variant in a later genetic analysis, and the association was replicated in an independent cohort. A further reported finding was that TCR beta sequences accurately predicted the HLA-A and HLA-B alleles for most subjects in the first cohort.

The CDR3, from cysteine to phenylalanine, totals 15 residues. Only CDR3 DNA is held: 45 bases, read in frame from base 1. V is cut back by 0 bases and J by 8 bases, with 4 bases in the junction unmatched. The germline V gene provides CDR1 SGHDT and CDR2 YYEEEE. Preparation of the library involved the immunoSEQ multiplex PCR assay. For the multiplex PCR, a mixture combining 60 forward primers for TCR Vbeta segments and 13 reverse primers for TCR Jbeta segments was used. The CDR3 region of rearranged TCR beta genes was amplified from genomic DNA by a multiplex PCR assay. The Illumina HiSeq System was used to sequence the amplified TCR beta libraries as 87-base-pair reads. For the original study's pipeline: A later analysis counted approximately 84 million unique TCR beta chains across the 650 to 800 repertoires, and around 9.9 million of these chains were shared by at least two donors. Raw reads were error-corrected and collapsed into unique sequences with a nearest-neighbor algorithm that merged closely related sequences to remove PCR and sequencing errors. To assign V, D and J gene segments, CDR3 sequences were aligned to IMGT reference sequences. For a sequence to be retained, at least a six-nucleotide match to both a V gene segment and a J gene segment was required. Rearrangements were called productive when the CDR3 lacked stop codons and stayed in frame with V and J; all others were non-productive. Following IMGT convention, CDR3 was defined as the stretch from the second conserved V-encoded cysteine to the conserved J-encoded phenylalanine. Sequences without an unambiguous match to a single V gene segment were excluded from the earlier analysis of over 500 of the donors. An earlier analysis of roughly 590 of the donors called V segments functional above 56.7% productive rearrangements and segregating when the between-donor standard deviation exceeded 5%. To diagnose cytomegalovirus status from the catalog of TCR beta chain sequences, a statistical classification framework was built. In a later analysis, V and J genes were assigned by comparing TCR nucleotide sequences against IMGT/GENE-DB human TR gene sequences. A later analysis assigned CDR3 sequences and most-parsimonious VDJ recombination scenarios with the TCRdist pipeline. In a later analysis, each TCR beta chain was defined by its CDR3 amino acid sequence together with its V-gene family, and reads lacking a unique V-gene family were excluded. In a later analysis, several hundred highly shared, low-generation-probability nucleotide sequences were removed to address suspected cross-contamination and a sequencing artifact. A later analysis calculated a clonal expansion index for each public chain from normalized within-repertoire ranks of inferred template counts. A later analysis computed generation probabilities with a VDJ recombination model fitted to out-of-frame rearrangements, and checked the results against IGoR. In a later analysis, TCR-TCR, TCR-HLA and TCR-CMV co-occurrence was scored with hypergeometric tests, and a repertoire-size bias correction was applied to TCR pairs. To estimate false discovery rates, a later analysis permuted the HLA or CMV assignments 20 times. A later analysis grouped co-occurring TCRs with DBSCAN, adding TCRdist sequence similarity when clustering within HLA-allele-positive subsets. Repertoires with fewer than 30,000 or more than 120,000 public chains were left out of co-occurrence clustering, as were roughly five repertoires with anomalous nucleotide sharing. TCRdb holds this immuneACCESS table with in-frame rearrangements only. Some clones are missing; in checked studies, unresolved V genes explain under half, and the rest has no known cause. Clonal size and the V and J genes are those of that table, whereas D and trimming came from the DNA. Present in this sample are over 70,000 clones, over 70% of which were seen just once. The ten largest clones take up about 20% of the sample.

Worth noting for this clone: What this receptor recognizes is not known. No qualities accompany the bases; no much larger clone lies one base away.

The cohort comprised fewer than 750 healthy bone marrow donors. At the time of sampling, every cohort member was nominally healthy, though immune exposures that went unrecorded were likely present. The donor was CMV seropositive and was included in the group of 250 to 300 seropositive cohort members. Each donor provided a peripheral blood sample, and peripheral blood mononuclear cells were used for TCR beta sequencing. The Qiagen DNeasy Blood Extraction Kit was used to extract genomic DNA from the blood cell samples. This clonotype originated in a man aged 30-40 years in good health and CMV-seropositive. The V gene is TRBV5-6 and the J gene is TRBJ1-6, with 8 central nucleotides matching TRBD1. Sequenced material: PBMCs. The nucleotide sequence reads TGTGCCAGCAGCTTGGGACAGGGGACTCATTCACCCCTCCACTTT. Its protein is CASSLGQGTHSPLHF.